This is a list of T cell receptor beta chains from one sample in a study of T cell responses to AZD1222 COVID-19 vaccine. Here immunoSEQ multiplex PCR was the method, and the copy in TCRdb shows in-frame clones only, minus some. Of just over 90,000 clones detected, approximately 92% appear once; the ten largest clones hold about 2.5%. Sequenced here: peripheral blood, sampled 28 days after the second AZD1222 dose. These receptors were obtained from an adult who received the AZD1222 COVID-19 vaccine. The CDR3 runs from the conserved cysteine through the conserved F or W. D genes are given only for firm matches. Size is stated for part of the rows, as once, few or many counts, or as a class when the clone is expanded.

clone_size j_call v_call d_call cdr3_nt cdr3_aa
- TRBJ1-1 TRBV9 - TGTGCCAGCAGCGACGAGGTTGAAACTGAAGCTTTCTTT CASSDEVETEAFF
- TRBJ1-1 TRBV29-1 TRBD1 TGCAGCGTCCGACAGGGGGGGAACACTGAAGCTTTCTTT CSVRQGGNTEAFF
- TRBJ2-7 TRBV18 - TGTGCCAGCTCACCACTAGGGGGGCTTGGGGAGCAGTACTTC CASSPLGGLGEQYF
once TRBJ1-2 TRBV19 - TGTGCCAGTAGTATATTAGGGGCGCTTTATGGCTACACCTTC CASSILGALYGYTF
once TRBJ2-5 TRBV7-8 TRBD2 TGTGCCAGCAGCCCCATCATAGCGGGAGAGGTGGAGACCCAGTACTTC CASSPIIAGEVETQYF
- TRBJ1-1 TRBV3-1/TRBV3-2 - TGTGCCAGCAGCCGGATGGACGGGCTCCTGGCTTTCTTT CASSRMDGLLAFF
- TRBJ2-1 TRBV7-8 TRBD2 TGTGCCAGCAGCTCCTTCGGGGGGGGCTCCTACAATGAGCAGTTCTTC CASSSFGGGSYNEQFF
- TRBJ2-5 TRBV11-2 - TGTGCCAGCAGCCTACAGGGGACTGCGACCCAGTACTTC CASSLQGTATQYF
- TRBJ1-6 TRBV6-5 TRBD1 TGTGCCAGCAGCCCCAGGGGGCTGGCCGTTTCACCCCTCCACTTT CASSPRGLAVSPLHF
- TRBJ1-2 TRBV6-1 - TGTGCCAGCAGTGAAAGTTCGCAGGGGTCAGGCTATGGCTACACCTTC CASSESSQGSGYGYTF
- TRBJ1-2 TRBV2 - TGTGCCAGCAGTTTTAACTATGGCTACACCTTC CASSFNYGYTF
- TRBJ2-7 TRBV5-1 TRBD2 TGCGCCAGCAGCTTGTCTAGCGGGCGATTTGACGAGCAGTACTTC CASSLSSGRFDEQYF
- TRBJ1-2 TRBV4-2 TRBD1 TGTGCCAGCAGCCAAGAGGACAGGCAGCCCTTCGACTATGGCTACACCTTC CASSQEDRQPFDYGYTF
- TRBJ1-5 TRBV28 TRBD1 TGTGCCAGCAGCACTATCCGGGACAGGGCAAGCTATAGCAATCAGCCCCAGCATTTT CASSTIRDRASYSNQPQHF
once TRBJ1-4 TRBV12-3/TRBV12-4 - TGTGCCAGCAGTTTCGGGGGCGAAAAACTGTTTTTT CASSFGGEKLFF
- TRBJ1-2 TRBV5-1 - TGCGCCAGCAGCTTGGAATCCCCTAACTATGGCTACACCTTC CASSLESPNYGYTF
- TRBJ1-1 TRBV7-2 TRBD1 TGTGCCAGCAGCTTAGCGCAGGACAGGGGGTGGAACACTGAAGCTTTCTTT CASSLAQDRGWNTEAFF
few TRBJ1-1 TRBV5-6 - TGTGCCAGCAGGGCCAGTGGGACTGAAGCTTTCTTT CASRASGTEAFF
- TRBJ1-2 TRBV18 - TGTGCCAGCTCACCACCCATAGAGGGCTATGGCTACACCTTC CASSPPIEGYGYTF
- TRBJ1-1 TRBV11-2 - TGTGCCAGCAGCTTAGGCGTGGGCACTGAAGCTTTCTTT CASSLGVGTEAFF
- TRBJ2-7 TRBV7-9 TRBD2 TGTGCCAGCAGCTTAGAGCGGGGGGCCTACGAGCAGTACTTC CASSLERGAYEQYF
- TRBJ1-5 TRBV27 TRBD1 TGTGCCAGCCAGACAGGGGGCGGACATCAGCCCCAGCATTTT CASQTGGGHQPQHF
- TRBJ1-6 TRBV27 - TGTGCCAGCAGTTCATCGAACAGTTTTAATTCACCCCTCCACTTT CASSSSNSFNSPLHF
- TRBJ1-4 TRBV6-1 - TGTGCCAGCAGTGAAGGGGAAAAACTGTTTTTT CASSEGEKLFF
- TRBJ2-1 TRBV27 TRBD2 TGTGCCAGCAGTTTCGGCGGGGGGGCGGTCGGTGAGCAGTTCTTC CASSFGGGAVGEQFF
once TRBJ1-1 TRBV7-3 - TGTGCCAGCAGCCCAACTACAGGGAACACTGAAGCTTTCTTT CASSPTTGNTEAFF
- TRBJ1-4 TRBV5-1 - TGCGCCAGCAGCTTGGCCGGGAAGGGAAGAGAAAAACTGTTTTTT CASSLAGKGREKLFF
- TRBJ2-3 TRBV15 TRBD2 TGTGCCACCAGCAGAGAGGGGACTAGCGGTTCAGATACGCAGTATTTT CATSREGTSGSDTQYF
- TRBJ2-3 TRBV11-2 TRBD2 TGTGCCAGCAGCTTCGCCCCCTCATCGCTAGCGGGAGATACGCAGTATTTT CASSFAPSSLAGDTQYF
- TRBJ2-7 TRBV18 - TGTGCCAGCTCACCACCAGGGGGTATCTACGAGCAGTACTTC CASSPPGGIYEQYF
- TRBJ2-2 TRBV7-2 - TGTGCCAGCAGCTTCAGGGTGCAGGGCACCGGGGAGCTGTTTTTT CASSFRVQGTGELFF
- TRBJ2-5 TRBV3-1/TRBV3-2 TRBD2 TGTGCCAGCAGCCGGGATGGGCTAGCGGGAGAATACCAAGAGACCCAGTACTTC CASSRDGLAGEYQETQYF
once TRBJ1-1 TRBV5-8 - TGTGCCAGCAGCTTGGCCCCGGGACGGGAGAGTTGGGGGGCTTTCTTT CASSLAPGRESWGAFF
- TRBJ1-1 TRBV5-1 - TGCGCCAGCAGACGGGACGGCCCGAACACTGAAGCTTTCTTT CASRRDGPNTEAFF
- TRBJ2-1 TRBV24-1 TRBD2 TGTGCCACCAGTGAAGGTGGATTAGCGGGAGGGAAGCAGTTCTTC CATSEGGLAGGKQFF
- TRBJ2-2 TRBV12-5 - TGTGCTAGTGGTACGGACGGAGCGAACACCGGGGAGCTGTTTTTT CASGTDGANTGELFF
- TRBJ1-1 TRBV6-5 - TGTGCCAGCAGTTACCCCAAAGACAGCGGAGGCACTGAAGCTTTCTTT CASSYPKDSGGTEAFF
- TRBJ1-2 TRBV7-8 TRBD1 TGTGCCAGCAGCCTAACCCCCGGGACAGTCTATGGCTACACCTTC CASSLTPGTVYGYTF
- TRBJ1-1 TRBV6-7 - TGTGCCAGCAGGAGGAGGGGAGCTTTCTTT CASRRRGAFF
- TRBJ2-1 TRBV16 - TGTGCCAGCAGCCAATCTTGGACGGGCAATGAGCAGTTCTTC CASSQSWTGNEQFF
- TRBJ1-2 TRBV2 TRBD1 TGTGCCAGCACCGGGACAGGGGGGTACGCTAACTATGGCTACACCTTC CASTGTGGYANYGYTF
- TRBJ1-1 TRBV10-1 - TGCGCCAGCAGTCACAGGGTTGTGCGAGAGAACACTGAAGCTTTCTTT CASSHRVVRENTEAFF